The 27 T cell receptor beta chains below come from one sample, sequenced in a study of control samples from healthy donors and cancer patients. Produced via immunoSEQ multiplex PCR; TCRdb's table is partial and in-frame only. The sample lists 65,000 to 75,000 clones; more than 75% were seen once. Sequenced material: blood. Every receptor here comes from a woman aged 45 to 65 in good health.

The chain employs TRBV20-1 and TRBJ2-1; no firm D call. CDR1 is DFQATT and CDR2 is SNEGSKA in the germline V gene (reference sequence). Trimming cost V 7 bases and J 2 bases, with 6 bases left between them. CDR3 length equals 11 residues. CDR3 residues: CSVATYNEQFF. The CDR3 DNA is TGCAGTGTAGCCACCTACAATGAGCAGTTCTTC.

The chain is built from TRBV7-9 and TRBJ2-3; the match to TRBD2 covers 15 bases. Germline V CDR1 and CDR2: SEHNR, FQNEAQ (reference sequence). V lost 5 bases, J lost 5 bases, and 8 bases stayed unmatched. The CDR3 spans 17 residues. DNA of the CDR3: TGTGCCAGCAGCAGGACTAGCGGGAGGGCCCGGGAAGATACGCAGTATTTT. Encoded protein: CASSRTSGRAREDTQYF. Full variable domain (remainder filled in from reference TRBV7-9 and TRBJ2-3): DTGVSQNPRHKITKRGQNVTFRCDPISEHNRLYWYRQTLGQGPEFLTYFQNEAQLEKSRLLSDRFSAERPKGSFSTLEIQRTEQGDSAMYLCASSRTSGRAREDTQYFGPGTRLTVL.

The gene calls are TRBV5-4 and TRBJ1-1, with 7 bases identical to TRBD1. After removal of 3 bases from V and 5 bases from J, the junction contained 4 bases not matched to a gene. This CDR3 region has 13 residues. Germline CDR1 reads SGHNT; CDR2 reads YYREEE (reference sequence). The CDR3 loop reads CASSSTGRTEAFF. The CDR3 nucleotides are TGTGCCAGCAGCTCGACAGGGAGGACTGAAGCTTTCTTT.

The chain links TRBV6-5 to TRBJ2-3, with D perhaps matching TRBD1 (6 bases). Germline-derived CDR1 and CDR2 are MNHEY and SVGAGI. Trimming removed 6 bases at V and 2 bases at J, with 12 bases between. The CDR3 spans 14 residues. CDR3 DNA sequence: TGTGCCAGCAGGCTGTCAGGGGTCACAGATACGCAGTATTTT. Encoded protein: CASRLSGVTDTQYF.

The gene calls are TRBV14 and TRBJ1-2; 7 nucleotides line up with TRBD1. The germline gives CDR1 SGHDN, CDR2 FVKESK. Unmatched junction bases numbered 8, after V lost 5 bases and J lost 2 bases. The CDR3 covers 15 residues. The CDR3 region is CASSNHRGGNYGYTF. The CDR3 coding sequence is TGTGCCAGCAGCAACCACAGGGGAGGAAACTATGGCTACACCTTC.

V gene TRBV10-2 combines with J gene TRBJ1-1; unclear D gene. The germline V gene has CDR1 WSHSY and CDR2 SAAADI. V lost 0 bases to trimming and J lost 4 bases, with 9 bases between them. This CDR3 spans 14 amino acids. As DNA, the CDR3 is TGCGCCAGCAGTGAGTCAGGGAGAGGCACTGAAGCTTTCTTT. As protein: CASSESGRGTEAFF.

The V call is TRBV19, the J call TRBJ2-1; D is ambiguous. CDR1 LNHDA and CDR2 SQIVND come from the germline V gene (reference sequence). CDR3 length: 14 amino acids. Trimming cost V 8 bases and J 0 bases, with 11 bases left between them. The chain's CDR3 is CASESLSSYNEQFF. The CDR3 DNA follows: TGTGCCAGTGAGAGCTTGAGCTCCTACAATGAGCAGTTCTTC.

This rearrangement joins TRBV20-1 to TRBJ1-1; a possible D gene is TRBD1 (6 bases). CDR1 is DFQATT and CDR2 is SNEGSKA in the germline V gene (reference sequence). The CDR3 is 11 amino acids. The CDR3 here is CRASSGVEAFF. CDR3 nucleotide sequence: TGCAGGGCATCTTCAGGGGTTGAAGCTTTCTTT.

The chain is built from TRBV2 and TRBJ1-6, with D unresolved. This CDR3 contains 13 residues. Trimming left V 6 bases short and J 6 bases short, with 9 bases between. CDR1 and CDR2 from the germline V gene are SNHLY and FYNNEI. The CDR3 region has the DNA TGTGCCAGCAGGGGTTTGCCTAATTCACCCCTCCACTTT. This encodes CASRGLPNSPLHF.

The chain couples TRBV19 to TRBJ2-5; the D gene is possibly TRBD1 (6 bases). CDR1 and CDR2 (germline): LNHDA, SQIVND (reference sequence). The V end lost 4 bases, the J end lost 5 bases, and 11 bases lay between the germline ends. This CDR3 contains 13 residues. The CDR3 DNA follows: TGTGCCAGTAGTACCAGGGGTTACGAGACCCAGTACTTC. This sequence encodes CASSTRGYETQYF.

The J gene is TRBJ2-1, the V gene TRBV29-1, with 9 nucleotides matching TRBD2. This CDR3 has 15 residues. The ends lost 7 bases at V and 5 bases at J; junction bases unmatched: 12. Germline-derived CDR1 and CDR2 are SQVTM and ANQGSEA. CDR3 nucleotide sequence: TGCAGCGGGTCTTCTCCGGGACTAGCCCACAATGAGCAGTTCTTC. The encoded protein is CSGSSPGLAHNEQFF.

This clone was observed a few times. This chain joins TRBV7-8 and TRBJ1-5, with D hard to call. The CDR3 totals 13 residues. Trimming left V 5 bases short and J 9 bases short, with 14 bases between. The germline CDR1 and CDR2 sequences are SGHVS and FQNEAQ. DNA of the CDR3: TGTGCCAGCAGCCGCTCGGTCCAGTCGCCCCAGCATTTT. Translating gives CASSRSVQSPQHF.

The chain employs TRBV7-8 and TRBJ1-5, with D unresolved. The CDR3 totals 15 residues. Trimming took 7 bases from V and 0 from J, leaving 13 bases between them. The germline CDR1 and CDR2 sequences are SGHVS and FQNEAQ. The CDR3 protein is CASTAERVSNQPQHF. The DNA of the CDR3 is TGTGCCAGCACGGCTGAGAGGGTTAGCAATCAGCCCCAGCATTTT.

CDR3 DNA: TGTGCCACCAGCAGAGGGGAGACCTCCTACGAGCAGTACTTC. It codes for CATSRGETSYEQYF. The chain recombines TRBV15 with TRBJ2-7, with a tentative D call TRBD2 (5 bases). Trimming stripped 1 base from V and 0 bases from J, with 7 bases between. This CDR3 contains 14 residues. Germline loops: CDR1 LNHNV, CDR2 YYDKDF (reference sequence).

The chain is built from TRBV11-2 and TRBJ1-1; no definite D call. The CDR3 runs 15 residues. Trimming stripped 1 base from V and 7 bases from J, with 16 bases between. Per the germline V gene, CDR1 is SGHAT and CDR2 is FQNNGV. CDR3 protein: CASSLVPGRPDEAFF. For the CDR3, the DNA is TGTGCCAGCAGCTTAGTACCCGGGAGACCCGATGAAGCTTTCTTT. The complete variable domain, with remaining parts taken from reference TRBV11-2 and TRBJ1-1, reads EAGVAQSPRYKIIEKRQSVAFWCNPISGHATLYWYQQILGQGPKLLIQFQNNGVVDDSQLPKDRFSAERLKGVDSTLKIQPAKLEDSAVYLCASSLVPGRPDEAFFGQGTRLTVV.

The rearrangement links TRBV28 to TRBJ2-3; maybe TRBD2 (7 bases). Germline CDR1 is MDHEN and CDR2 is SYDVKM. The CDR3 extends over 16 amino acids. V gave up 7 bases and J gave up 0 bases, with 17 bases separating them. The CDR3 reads CASIDGRGPSTDTQYF. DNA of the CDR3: TGTGCCAGCATAGATGGGCGGGGGCCTAGCACAGATACGCAGTATTTT.

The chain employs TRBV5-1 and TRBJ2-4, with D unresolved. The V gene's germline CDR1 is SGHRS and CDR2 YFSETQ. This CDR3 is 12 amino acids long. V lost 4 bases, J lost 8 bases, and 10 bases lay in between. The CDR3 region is CASSIERDIQYF. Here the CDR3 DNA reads TGCGCCAGCAGCATCGAAAGGGACATTCAGTACTTC.

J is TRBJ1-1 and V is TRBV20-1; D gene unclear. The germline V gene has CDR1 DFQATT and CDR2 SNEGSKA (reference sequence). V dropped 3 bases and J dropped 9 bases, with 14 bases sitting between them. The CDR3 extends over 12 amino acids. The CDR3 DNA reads TGCAGTGCTAGTTCCCTCCAGTGGAAAGCTTTCTTT. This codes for CSASSLQWKAFF.

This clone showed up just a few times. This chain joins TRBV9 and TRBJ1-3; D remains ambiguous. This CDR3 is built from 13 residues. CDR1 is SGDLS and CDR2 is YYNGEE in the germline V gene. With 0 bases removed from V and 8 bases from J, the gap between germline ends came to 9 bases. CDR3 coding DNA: TGTGCCAGCAGCGTAGGCACGGTGGACACCATATATTTT. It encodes CASSVGTVDTIYF. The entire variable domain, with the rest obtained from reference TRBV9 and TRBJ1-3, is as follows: DSGVTQTPKHLITATGQRVTLRCSPRSGDLSVYWYQQSLDQGLQFLIQYYNGEERAKGNILERFSAQQFPDLHSELNLSSLELGDSALYFCASSVGTVDTIYFGEGSWLTVV.

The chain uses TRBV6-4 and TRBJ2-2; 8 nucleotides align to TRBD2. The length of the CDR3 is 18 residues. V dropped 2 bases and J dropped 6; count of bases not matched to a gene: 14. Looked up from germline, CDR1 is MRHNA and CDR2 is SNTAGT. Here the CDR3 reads CASSDPPVAGISAGELFF. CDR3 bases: TGTGCCAGCAGTGACCCTCCTGTAGCGGGAATCTCGGCCGGGGAGCTGTTTTTT.

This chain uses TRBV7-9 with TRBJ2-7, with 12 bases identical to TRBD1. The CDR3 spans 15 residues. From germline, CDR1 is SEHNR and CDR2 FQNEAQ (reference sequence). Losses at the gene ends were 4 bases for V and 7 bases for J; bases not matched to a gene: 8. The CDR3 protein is CASSSFRDRGQEQYF. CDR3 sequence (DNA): TGTGCCAGCAGCTCGTTCCGGGACAGGGGGCAGGAGCAGTACTTC. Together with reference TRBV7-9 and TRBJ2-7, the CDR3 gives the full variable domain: DTGVSQNPRHKITKRGQNVTFRCDPISEHNRLYWYRQTLGQGPEFLTYFQNEAQLEKSRLLSDRFSAERPKGSFSTLEIQRTEQGDSAMYLCASSSFRDRGQEQYFGPGTRLTVT.

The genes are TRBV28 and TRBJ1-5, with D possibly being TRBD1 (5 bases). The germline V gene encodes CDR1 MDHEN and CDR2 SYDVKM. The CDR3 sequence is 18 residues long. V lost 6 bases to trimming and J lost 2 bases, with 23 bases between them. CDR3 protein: CASRSTGTRFGGNQPQHF. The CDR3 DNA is TGTGCCAGCAGATCTACCGGGACTCGATTTGGGGGCAATCAGCCCCAGCATTTT.

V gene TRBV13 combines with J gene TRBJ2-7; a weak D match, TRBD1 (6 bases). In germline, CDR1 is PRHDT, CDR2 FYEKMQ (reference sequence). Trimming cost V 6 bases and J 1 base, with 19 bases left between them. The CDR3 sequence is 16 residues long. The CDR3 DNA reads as TGTGCCAGCAGAAAAATTGGTGGGACACAGTCCTACGAGCAGTACTTC. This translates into CASRKIGGTQSYEQYF.

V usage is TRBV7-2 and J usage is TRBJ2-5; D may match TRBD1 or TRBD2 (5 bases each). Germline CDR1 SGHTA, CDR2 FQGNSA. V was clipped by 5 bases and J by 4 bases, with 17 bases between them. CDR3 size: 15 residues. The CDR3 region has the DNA TGTGCCAGCAGCGTACAGGCGGGTTCGGCAGAGACCCAGTACTTC. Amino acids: CASSVQAGSAETQYF.

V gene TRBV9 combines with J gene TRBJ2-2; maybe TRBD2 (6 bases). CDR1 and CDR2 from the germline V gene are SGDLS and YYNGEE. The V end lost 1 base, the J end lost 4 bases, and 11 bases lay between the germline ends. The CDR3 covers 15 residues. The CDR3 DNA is TGTGCCAGCAGCGTAAGGGAGGCCCCCACCGGGGAGCTGTTTTTT. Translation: CASSVREAPTGELFF.

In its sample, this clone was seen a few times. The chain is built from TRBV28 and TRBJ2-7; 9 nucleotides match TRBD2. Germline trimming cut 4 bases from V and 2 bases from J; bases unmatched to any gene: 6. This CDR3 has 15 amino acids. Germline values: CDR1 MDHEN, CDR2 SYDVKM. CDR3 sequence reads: CASSSLAGIAYEQYF. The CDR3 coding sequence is TGTGCCAGCAGTTCCCTAGCGGGAATCGCCTACGAGCAGTACTTC.

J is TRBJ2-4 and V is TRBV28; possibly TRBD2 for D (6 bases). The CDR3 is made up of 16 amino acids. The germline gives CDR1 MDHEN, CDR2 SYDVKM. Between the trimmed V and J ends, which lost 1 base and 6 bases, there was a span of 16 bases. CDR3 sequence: CASSLSEAGRINIQYF. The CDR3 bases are TGTGCCAGCAGTTTATCCGAGGCGGGGCGGATAAACATTCAGTACTTC. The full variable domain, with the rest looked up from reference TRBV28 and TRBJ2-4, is DVKVTQSSRYLVKRTGEKVFLECVQDMDHENMFWYRQDPGLGLRLIYFSYDVKMKEKGDIPEGYSVSREKKERFSLILESASTNQTSMYLCASSLSEAGRINIQYFGAGTRLSVL.